This TCR beta chain was recorded in a study of T-cell memory formation after mild COVID-19. TCRdb re-analysed the 5' RACE reads in MiXCR, keeping a single row per CDR3 protein. The table lists more than 85,000 distinct CDR3 sequences, around 10% of them singletons, with around 40% in the top ten. The germline V gene encodes CDR1 SGHRS and CDR2 YFSETQ. V lost 4 bases, J lost 2 bases, and 12 bases lay in between. The CDR3 totals 15 residues. Sequencing was performed on PBMCs or a T cell subset sorted from them (not recorded which). The chain carries TRBV5-1 and TRBJ2-2; D is unclear. The receptor's source is a man between 18 and 29 years old who had mild COVID-19 (a few samples of this study predate the infection). Cell type and time point are not known. The CDR3 DNA follows: TGCGCCAGCAGCGGGGTAGAGACTAACACCGGGGAGCTGTTTTTT. It specifies CASSGVETNTGELFF.